A selection of T cell receptor beta chains follows, all from one sample in a study of response to subunit inactivated influenza vaccine. TCRdb reanalysed the RT-PCR reads using MiXCR and keeps one entry per CDR3 protein. The data contain around 480,000 distinct CDR3 sequences, 16% of them seen just once; the ten biggest clones take up 3% to 3.5%. Sequences were derived from CD4+ T cells sorted from PBMCs, sampled around 25 months after vaccination. These TCRs come from a man between 45 and 75 years old who received an inactivated influenza vaccine. CDR3s include the opening cysteine and the closing phenylalanine or tryptophan. D genes are given only for firm matches. Size is omitted from some rows. Given values are once, few, many or a class for expanded clones.

J gene	D gene	clone size	V gene	CDR3 DNA	CDR3 protein
TRBJ1-2	TRBD1	few	TRBV7-2	TGTGCCAGCAGCTTACGGATGGGTCAGGGGGCGCGTAATGGCTACACCTTC	CASSLRMGQGARNGYTF
TRBJ2-1	.	.	TRBV29-1	TGCAGCGTTGAATTGGTGAATGAGCAGTTCTTC	CSVELVNEQFF
TRBJ2-7	.	many	TRBV5-6	TGTGCCAGCAGCTTGGGTGTCTCCTCCTACGAGCAGTACTTC	CASSLGVSSYEQYF
TRBJ2-7	TRBD2	.	TRBV6-2/TRBV6-3	TGTGCCAGCCTAGCGGGAGGAAAACTTTCCGAGCAGTACTTC	CASLAGGKLSEQYF
TRBJ2-4	.	.	TRBV4-1	TGCGCCAGCAGCCAAGTGCCAGGGTCAAGTATCGGCAAAAACATTCAGTACTTC	CASSQVPGSSIGKNIQYF
TRBJ2-3	.	.	TRBV3-1	TGTGCCAGCAGCCAAGTATTCAGTAACACAGATACGCAGTATTTT	CASSQVFSNTDTQYF
TRBJ1-1	.	.	TRBV3-1	TGTGCCAGCAGCCCCCTTGATAACGCTGAAGCTTTCTTT	CASSPLDNAEAFF
TRBJ1-5	.	many	TRBV20-1	TGCAGTGCTAGGGGGGGCGTCCGAGCGAGCAATCAGCCCCAGCATTTT	CSARGGVRASNQPQHF
TRBJ2-1	.	few	TRBV14	TGTGCCAGCAGCCATCTAGTGGGCCTAGGGAGGAATGAGCAGTTCTTC	CASSHLVGLGRNEQFF
TRBJ1-1	.	.	TRBV27	TGTGCCAGCAGTTTGTTCGACGGAAACACTGAAGCTTTCTTT	CASSLFDGNTEAFF
TRBJ2-1	.	.	TRBV28	TGTGCCAGCAGGACACTGACTGAGCAGTTCTTC	CASRTLTEQFF
TRBJ2-3	.	few	TRBV2	TGTGCCAGCAGCTTTTTCCTCGAGGGGAATCCTAGCACAGATACGCAGTATTTT	CASSFFLEGNPSTDTQYF
TRBJ1-1	.	.	TRBV7-9	TGTGCCAGCAGCTTAGCCTACTCGGGGAACACTGAAGCTTTCTTT	CASSLAYSGNTEAFF
TRBJ2-1	TRBD1	.	TRBV23-1	TGCGCCAGCTTATCCCGTGGGGTTGGTTGGGACAGGCCTTACAATGAGCAGTTCTTC	CASLSRGVGWDRPYNEQFF
TRBJ2-1	TRBD2	.	TRBV25-1	TGTGCCAGCAGTGAAAGTCTAGCGGACAATGAGCAGTTCTTC	CASSESLADNEQFF
TRBJ1-1	.	.	TRBV12-3/TRBV12-4	TGTGCCAGCAGTGAAAGGGGCATGAACACTGAAGCTTTCTTT	CASSERGMNTEAFF
TRBJ1-5	.	.	TRBV19	TGTGCCAGTAGTCCAACAGTACTACAGGGAGGCAATCAGCCCCAGCATTTT	CASSPTVLQGGNQPQHF
TRBJ1-4	.	few	TRBV6-1	TGTGCCAGCAGTGGACAGTACCCGAATGAAAAACTGTTTTTT	CASSGQYPNEKLFF
TRBJ2-7	.	few	TRBV7-8	TGTGCCAGCCAGGGGCAGGGCCTCTCCTACGAGCAGTACTTC	CASQGQGLSYEQYF
TRBJ1-5	TRBD1	.	TRBV19	TGTGCCAGCAAGGAGGGGGACAGGCCCAATCAGCCCCAGCATTTT	CASKEGDRPNQPQHF
TRBJ1-5	.	few	TRBV15	TGTGCCACCAGCAGAACAGGGAGTCAGCCCCAGCATTTT	CATSRTGSQPQHF
TRBJ2-4	TRBD1	.	TRBV5-1	TGCGCCAGCAGCGGGGGACAGGGGGCAGACATTCAGTACTTC	CASSGGQGADIQYF
TRBJ2-1	.	.	TRBV4-2	TGTGCCAGCAGCCAGGAGGGACAGAGCTCCTACAATGAGCAGTTCTTC	CASSQEGQSSYNEQFF
TRBJ2-6	.	.	TRBV11-2	TGTGCCAGCAGGACGTGGGGGCTCGGCTCTGGGGCCAACGTCCTGACTTTC	CASRTWGLGSGANVLTF
TRBJ2-1	TRBD1	.	TRBV6-1	TGTGCCAGCAGTGATTTCCAGGGGGCTTACAATGAGCAGTTCTTC	CASSDFQGAYNEQFF
TRBJ2-3	TRBD2	.	TRBV3-1	TGTGCCAGCAGCCGAACCTCAGCGGGGGGGATGAATACGCAGTATTTT	CASSRTSAGGMNTQYF
TRBJ2-3	TRBD1	few	TRBV5-5	TGTGCCAGCAGCAGTGGGGACAGGGGGCCAGATACGCAGTATTTT	CASSSGDRGPDTQYF
TRBJ2-7	TRBD2	.	TRBV5-1	TGCGCCAGCAGCTTTGTAACGGGAGGCCACGAGCAGTACTTC	CASSFVTGGHEQYF
TRBJ2-7	.	few	TRBV20-1	TGCAGTGCTGCGACCGGGACTGCGATCTACGAGCAGTACTTC	CSAATGTAIYEQYF